This T cell receptor (beta chain) was sequenced for a study of CD8+CD57+ T cells in acquired aplastic anemia. Deletions cut 4 bases from V and 2 bases from J, with 5 bases between. Germline CDR1 and CDR2: SGHVS and FNYEAQ. The length of the CDR3 is 12 residues. CDR3 and TCR beta VDJ profiling relied on genomic DNA as the template. MiXCR was run by TCRdb on the reads, yielding one entry per CDR3 protein. The top ten clones hold 16% of a sample with approximately 170,000 distinct CDR3 sequences, around 59% of them seen once. The TCR sequence derives from a human donor in good health, serving as a control. The source material was sorted CD4+, CD8+, or CD8+CD57+ T cells (not recorded which) from PBMCs. V and J are TRBV7-6 and TRBJ1-2; D call uncertain. CDR3 protein: CASSSRNYGYTF. CDR3 DNA sequence: TGTGCCAGCAGCTCTCGGAACTATGGCTACACCTTC.